These 31 T cell receptor beta chains were sequenced from one sample in a study of blood T cell repertoires in COVID-19. Assay used: immunoSEQ multiplex PCR; TCRdb lists only in-frame clones, some missing. The data contain 150,000 to 200,000 clones, roughly 80% of them singletons. Sequenced: peripheral blood. All receptors derive from a man aged 45-65 years who had recovered from COVID-19.

The V gene is TRBV9, the J gene TRBJ2-3; a possible D gene is TRBD2 (6 bases). The CDR3 consists of 15 residues. Trimming stripped 0 bases from V and 3 bases from J, with 11 bases between. Per germline, CDR1 SGDLS and CDR2 YYNGEE. CDR3 coding DNA: TGTGCCAGCAGCGTAGGTCTAGCGTTTACAGATACGCAGTATTTT. It is translated as CASSVGLAFTDTQYF.

V is TRBV12-3 or TRBV12-4 and J is TRBJ2-7; D gene uncertain. There are 11 residues in the CDR3. V was pared by 5 bases and J by 3 bases, with 5 bases between. The DNA of the CDR3 is TGTGCCAGCAGTGCGCTCTACGAGCAGTACTTC. Encoded protein: CASSALYEQYF.

The CDR3 bases are TGTGCCAGCAGCTTAGTGGCAGGGGATAGATACGAGCAGTACTTC. This codes for CASSLVAGDRYEQYF. This chain joins TRBV11-2 and TRBJ2-7; tentative D call: TRBD1 (6 bases). V dropped 1 base and J dropped 4 bases, with 14 bases sitting between them. This CDR3 region has 15 residues. Germline loops: CDR1 SGHAT, CDR2 FQNNGV.

This chain joins TRBV9 and TRBJ2-3, with a weak D call TRBD1 (5 bases). CDR3 length: 16 residues. Looked up from germline, CDR1 is SGDLS and CDR2 is YYNGEE. The V end was cut by 3 bases, the J end by 2 bases, with 16 bases between. CDR3 protein: CASSGNQGLFTDTQYF. In DNA form, the CDR3 reads TGTGCCAGCAGCGGAAACCAGGGTCTCTTCACAGATACGCAGTATTTT.

The chain has TRBV11-2 and TRBJ1-2; D may be TRBD1 (5 bases). Germline-derived CDR1 and CDR2 are SGHAT and FQNNGV. This CDR3 comprises 13 residues. The V and J ends lost 1 base and 4 bases respectively, with 7 bases between them. DNA of the CDR3: TGTGCCAGCAGCTTAGGACAGAGCTATGGCTACACCTTC. This sequence encodes CASSLGQSYGYTF.

This clone was counted only a few times. The chain uses TRBV27 and TRBJ2-2; D not certain. CDR1 and CDR2 from the germline V gene are MNHEY and SMNVEV (reference sequence). V was cut by 3 bases and J by 5 bases, with 10 bases left in between. The CDR3 consists of 14 residues. CDR3: CASSFSGWTGELFF. The DNA of the CDR3 is TGTGCCAGCAGTTTCTCCGGTTGGACCGGGGAGCTGTTTTTT.

The chain links TRBV7-9 to TRBJ2-1; the D gene is possibly TRBD1 (8 bases). The CDR3 sequence is 15 residues long. Trimming took off 8 bases at V and 9 bases at J, with 23 bases between the two ends. Germline V gene lookup returns CDR1 SEHNR and CDR2 FQNEAQ (reference sequence). CDR3 bases: TGTGCCAGCCGACAGGGGAGGGCCGGGTCCGGTGAGCAGTTCTTC. This codes for CASRQGRAGSGEQFF.

The chain couples TRBV18 to TRBJ2-1; D is uncertain. CDR1 is KGHSH and CDR2 is LQKENI in the germline V gene. There are 12 residues in the CDR3. Between the trimmed V and J ends, which lost 4 bases and 9 bases, there was a span of 10 bases. CDR3 nucleotide sequence: TGTGCCAGCTCACTGACGAGGTCTGAGCAGTTCTTC. Its translation: CASSLTRSEQFF.

This clone was counted between two and nine times. The genes are TRBV7-9 and TRBJ1-2; D is unresolved. Germline assignment: CDR1 SEHNR and CDR2 FQNEAQ (reference sequence). This CDR3 has 15 residues. Trimming took off 7 bases at V and 8 bases at J, with 23 bases between the two ends. DNA of the CDR3: TGTGCCAGCAACTCCCATGGGCAGGCGGGCGCCGGCTACACCTTC. Encoded protein: CASNSHGQAGAGYTF. The full variable domain, in which reference TRBV7-9 and TRBJ1-2 provide the parts outside the CDR3, is DTGVSQNPRHKITKRGQNVTFRCDPISEHNRLYWYRQTLGQGPEFLTYFQNEAQLEKSRLLSDRFSAERPKGSFSTLEIQRTEQGDSAMYLCASNSHGQAGAGYTFGSGTRLTVV.

The rearrangement joins TRBV5-4 to TRBJ2-7; TRBD2 matches 7 bases. The J segment lost 6 bases and the V segment lost 4 bases, leaving 13 bases of the junction unmatched. Germline V lookup: CDR1 SGHNT, CDR2 YYREEE (reference sequence). The CDR3 consists of 15 residues. The CDR3: CASSLVGSGIAEQYF. The CDR3 DNA follows: TGTGCCAGCAGCCTTGTGGGGAGCGGGATCGCCGAGCAGTACTTC.

In its sample, this clone was seen once. J is TRBJ1-5 and V is TRBV12-3 or TRBV12-4; 7 bases are a match to TRBD1. V dropped 8 bases and J dropped 5; count of bases not matched to a gene: 6. This CDR3 has 13 amino acids. The CDR3 bases are TGTGCCAGCTCTCGACAGGGCCATCAGCCCCAGCATTTT. Protein product: CASSRQGHQPQHF.

This chain joins TRBV28 and TRBJ2-1; 8 positions match TRBD2. Germline V CDR1 and CDR2: MDHEN, SYDVKM. The trim removed 0 bases at V and 0 bases at J, leaving 1 base unmatched. There are 16 residues in the CDR3. In DNA, the CDR3 is TGTGCCAGCAGTTTATGGAGCGGGAGCTCCTACAATGAGCAGTTCTTC. This translates into CASSLWSGSSYNEQFF. The whole variable domain, filled in from reference TRBV28 and TRBJ2-1, reads DVKVTQSSRYLVKRTGEKVFLECVQDMDHENMFWYRQDPGLGLRLIYFSYDVKMKEKGDIPEGYSVSREKKERFSLILESASTNQTSMYLCASSLWSGSSYNEQFFGPGTRLTVL.

The chain has TRBV27 and TRBJ1-1, with 8 bases that match TRBD1. The J segment lost 1 base and the V segment lost 4 bases, leaving 5 bases of the junction unmatched. The CDR3 spans 15 residues. The germline CDR1 and CDR2 sequences are MNHEY and SMNVEV (reference sequence). CDR3 DNA: TGTGCCAGCAGTTACCTGGGGACAGGGAACACTGAAGCTTTCTTT. Translating gives CASSYLGTGNTEAFF.

The sample holds a few counts of this clone. The J gene is TRBJ2-5, the V gene TRBV5-5, with 9 bases that match TRBD1. The length of the CDR3 is 16 residues. Germline values: CDR1 SGHKS, CDR2 YYEKEE (reference sequence). The V segment lost 3 bases and the J segment 2 bases; nucleotides outside the gene matches: 8. The CDR3 nucleotides read TGTGCCAGCAGCTCGGCTGCGGGACAGGGACAAGAGACCCAGTACTTC. Translated: CASSSAAGQGQETQYF.

V and J are TRBV27 and TRBJ2-7; 9 nucleotides line up with TRBD2. Germline V gene sequence: CDR1 MNHEY, CDR2 SMNVEV (reference sequence). Trimming at V came to 5 bases and at J to 2 bases, leaving 7 bases not matched to a gene. This CDR3 is 15 amino acids long. This chain's CDR3 is CASSPAGTSPYEQYF. In DNA, the CDR3 is TGTGCCAGCAGTCCCGCCGGGACTAGCCCCTACGAGCAGTACTTC.

The chain is built from TRBV2 and TRBJ2-5, with 10 bases identical to TRBD2. V dropped 6 bases and J dropped 5; count of bases not matched to a gene: 6. Germline CDR1 SNHLY, CDR2 FYNNEI. The CDR3 has 14 amino acids. CDR3 nucleotide sequence: TGTGCCAGCAGCCCTAGCGGGAGCGTTGAGACCCAGTACTTC. Protein sequence: CASSPSGSVETQYF.

This clone has only one observation. The chain is built from TRBV25-1 and TRBJ2-1, with 10 nucleotides matching TRBD2. The CDR3 consists of 18 residues. Germline V CDR1 and CDR2: MGHDK, SYGVNS. V dropped 1 base and J dropped 0; count of bases not matched to a gene: 6. In nucleotides, the CDR3 is TGTGCCAGCAGTGAATTAGGACTAGCGGCAAGCTCCTACAATGAGCAGTTCTTC. This encodes CASSELGLAASSYNEQFF.

The chain joins TRBV27 to TRBJ2-4, with D tentatively TRBD2 (6 bases). Deletions cut 3 bases from V and 3 bases from J, with 15 bases between. This CDR3 is 16 amino acids long. Germline V gives CDR1 MNHEY, CDR2 SMNVEV (reference sequence). CDR3 bases: TGTGCCAGCAGTTTGACTAGTTTCTGGGGCAAAAACATTCAGTACTTC. Protein: CASSLTSFWGKNIQYF.

This rearrangement joins TRBV4-1 to TRBJ2-5; the D is unclear. V lost 3 bases and J lost 5, with 16 bases in between. Germline-derived CDR1 and CDR2 are MGHRA and YSYEKL. This CDR3 is built from 15 residues. This CDR3 is CASSHMMESIETQYF. CDR3 bases: TGCGCCAGCAGCCACATGATGGAGAGTATTGAGACCCAGTACTTC.

The chain carries TRBV28 and TRBJ1-5, with TRBD1 matching 7 bases. V shed 6 bases, J shed 3 bases, and the junction held 5 bases outside the gene matches. From germline, CDR1 is MDHEN and CDR2 SYDVKM. The CDR3 contains 14 residues. The CDR3 DNA reads as TGTGCCAGCAGCACTGGGACAGACAATCAGCCCCAGCATTTT. This codes for CASSTGTDNQPQHF.

V is TRBV28 and J is TRBJ1-4; D is unclear. Trimming pared 3 bases from V and 5 bases from J, leaving 10 bases between. The CDR3 is 14 residues long. The germline gives CDR1 MDHEN, CDR2 SYDVKM. CDR3 sequence (DNA): TGTGCCAGCAGTTTTAGACATCAGAATGAAAAACTGTTTTTT. Encoded protein: CASSFRHQNEKLFF.

This clone was observed a handful of times. The CDR3 bases are TGCGCCAGCAGCACCGGACTAGCGGCCGGCACCGGGGAGCTGTTTTTT. This gives the protein CASSTGLAAGTGELFF. This chain joins TRBV5-1 and TRBJ2-2; TRBD2 aligns across 10 bases. The CDR3 extends over 16 amino acids. The V and J ends lost 4 bases and 4 bases, in that order; junction bases with no gene match: 7. CDR1 is SGHRS, CDR2 YFSETQ, per germline. The complete variable domain, with remaining parts taken from reference TRBV5-1 and TRBJ2-2, reads KAGVTQTPRYLIKTRGQQVTLSCSPISGHRSVSWYQQTPGQGLQFLFEYFSETQRNKGNFPGRFSGRQFSNSRSEMNVSTLELGDSALYLCASSTGLAAGTGELFFGEGSRLTVL.

This clone came up a few times. The V gene is TRBV20-1, the J gene TRBJ2-1; 9 nucleotides align to TRBD2. With 3 bases clipped from V and 6 bases from J, the junction kept 3 bases outside the gene matches. CDR3 length equals 13 residues. CDR1 and CDR2 from the germline V gene are DFQATT and SNEGSKA (reference sequence). CDR3 amino acids: CSASPSGVNEQFF. In DNA form, the CDR3 reads TGCAGTGCTAGTCCTAGCGGGGTCAATGAGCAGTTCTTC.

The gene calls are TRBV5-1 and TRBJ2-2, with 13 bases matching TRBD2. The CDR3 runs 16 residues. V shed 4 bases and J 7 bases; nucleotides not matched to a gene: 7. Germline V lookup: CDR1 SGHRS, CDR2 YFSETQ. CDR3 in amino acids: CASSETSGRDFGELFF. DNA of the CDR3: TGCGCCAGCAGCGAAACTAGCGGGAGGGATTTCGGGGAGCTGTTTTTT.

V is TRBV18 and J is TRBJ1-2; 9 bases are a match to TRBD1. The CDR3 spans 19 residues. Germline loops: CDR1 KGHSH, CDR2 LQKENI. J gave up 4 bases and V 1 base, and 16 bases lay outside the gene matches. DNA of the CDR3: TGTGCCAGCTCACCACTCTCTGGCTTTGCCTTGGACAGGGGCTATGGCTACACCTTC. Residues: CASSPLSGFALDRGYGYTF.

The chain is built from TRBV2 and TRBJ1-5; the D is unclear. Trimming left V 1 base short and J 1 base short, with 8 bases between. The V gene's germline CDR1 is SNHLY and CDR2 FYNNEI. This CDR3 is built from 15 residues. The CDR3 here is CASSEGQVSNQPQHF. CDR3 DNA sequence: TGTGCCAGCAGTGAAGGCCAGGTGAGCAATCAGCCCCAGCATTTT.

The rearrangement joins TRBV7-9 to TRBJ2-7; 7 bases agree with TRBD2. The CDR3 length is 13 residues. The V gene end was trimmed by 5 bases and the J gene end by 4 bases; junction bases not matched to a gene: 5. From germline, CDR1 is SEHNR and CDR2 FQNEAQ (reference sequence). DNA for the CDR3: TGTGCCAGCAGCCCCAGCGGGGTTTACGAGCAGTACTTC. This translates into CASSPSGVYEQYF.

The chain links TRBV18 to TRBJ2-1, with 9 bases lining up with TRBD1. This CDR3 spans 16 amino acids. Losses at the gene ends were 2 bases for V and 2 bases for J; bases not matched to a gene: 4. From germline, CDR1 is KGHSH and CDR2 LQKENI. As DNA, the CDR3 is TGTGCCAGCTCACCAACAGGGGGCATCACCTACAATGAGCAGTTCTTC. Protein sequence: CASSPTGGITYNEQFF.

V is TRBV6-6 and J is TRBJ2-7; 8 bases map to TRBD1. This CDR3 region has 16 residues. CDR1 and CDR2 from the germline V gene are MNHNY and SVGAGI (reference sequence). V shed 0 bases, J shed 9 bases, and the junction held 13 bases outside the gene matches. CDR3 bases: TGTGCCAGCAGTTACTCAAAAGACAGGGGCTGGACGAGGCAGTACTTC. It encodes CASSYSKDRGWTRQYF.

The J gene is TRBJ1-5, the V gene TRBV28; D might be TRBD1 (6 bases). CDR3 length equals 14 residues. Germline values: CDR1 MDHEN, CDR2 SYDVKM. With 6 bases removed from V and 5 bases from J, the gap between germline ends came to 14 bases. The CDR3 sequence: CASRSGHNYQPQHF. The CDR3 DNA reads TGTGCCAGCAGATCGGGACACAACTATCAGCCCCAGCATTTT.

The chain couples TRBV5-1 to TRBJ1-6; 10 bases match TRBD1. The CDR3 contains 15 residues. Germline loops: CDR1 SGHRS, CDR2 YFSETQ. Unmatched junction bases numbered 1, after V lost 0 bases and J lost 7 bases. The CDR3 region has the DNA TGCGCCAGCAGCTTGGAGGGACAGGGGAATTCACCCCTCCACTTT. Translated, it gives CASSLEGQGNSPLHF.